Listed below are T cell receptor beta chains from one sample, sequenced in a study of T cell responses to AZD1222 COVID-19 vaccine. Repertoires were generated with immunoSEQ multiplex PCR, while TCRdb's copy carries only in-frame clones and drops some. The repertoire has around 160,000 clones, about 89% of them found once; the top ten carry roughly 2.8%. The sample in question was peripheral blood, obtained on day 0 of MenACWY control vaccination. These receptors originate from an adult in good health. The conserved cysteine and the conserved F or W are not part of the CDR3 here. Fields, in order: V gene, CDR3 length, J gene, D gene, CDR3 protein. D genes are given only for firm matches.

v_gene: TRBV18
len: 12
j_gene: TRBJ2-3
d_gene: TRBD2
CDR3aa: ASSLARGTDTQY

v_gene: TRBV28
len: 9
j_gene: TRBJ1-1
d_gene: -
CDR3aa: ASRRNTEAF

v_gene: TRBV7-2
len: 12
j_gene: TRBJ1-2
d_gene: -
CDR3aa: ASSSPGTYYGYT

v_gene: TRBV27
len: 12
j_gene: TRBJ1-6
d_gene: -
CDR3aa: ASSFRQGDSPLH

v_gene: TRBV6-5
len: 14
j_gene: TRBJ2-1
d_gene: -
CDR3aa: ASSYLYQGSYNEQF

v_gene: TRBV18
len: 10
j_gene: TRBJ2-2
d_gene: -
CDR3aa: ASSPDTGELF

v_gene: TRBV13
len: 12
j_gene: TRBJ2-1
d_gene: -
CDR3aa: ASSSRVFGNEQF

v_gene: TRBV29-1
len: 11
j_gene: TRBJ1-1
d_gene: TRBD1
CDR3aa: SVEQGAPTEAF

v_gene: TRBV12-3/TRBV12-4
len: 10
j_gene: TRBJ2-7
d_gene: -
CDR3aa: ASRNRAYEQY

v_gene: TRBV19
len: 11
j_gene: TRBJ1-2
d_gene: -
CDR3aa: ASSIGRAGGYT

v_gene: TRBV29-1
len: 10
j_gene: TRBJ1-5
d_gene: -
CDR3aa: SVVDGNQPQH

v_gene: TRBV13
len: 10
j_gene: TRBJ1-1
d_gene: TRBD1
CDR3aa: ASSLGQGEAF

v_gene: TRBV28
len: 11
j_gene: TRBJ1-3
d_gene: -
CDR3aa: ASSRQSGNTIY

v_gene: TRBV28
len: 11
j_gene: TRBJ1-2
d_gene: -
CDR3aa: ASSPQENYGYT

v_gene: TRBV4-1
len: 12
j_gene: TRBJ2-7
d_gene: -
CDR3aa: ASSQVGVGSEQY

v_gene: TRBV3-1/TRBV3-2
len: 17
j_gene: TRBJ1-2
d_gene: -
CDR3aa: ASSQAGTGRSTYNYGYT

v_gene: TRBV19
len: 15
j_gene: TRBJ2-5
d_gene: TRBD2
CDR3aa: ASSIYSRGGARETQY

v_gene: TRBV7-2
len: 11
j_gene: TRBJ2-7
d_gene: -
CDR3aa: ASSRDTPYEQY

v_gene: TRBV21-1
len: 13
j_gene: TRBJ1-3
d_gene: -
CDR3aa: ASRLTGHSGNTIY

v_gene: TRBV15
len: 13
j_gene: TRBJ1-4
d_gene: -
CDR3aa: ATSRGGLANEKLF

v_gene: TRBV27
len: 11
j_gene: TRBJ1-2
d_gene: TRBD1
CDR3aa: ASSLRQGLGYT

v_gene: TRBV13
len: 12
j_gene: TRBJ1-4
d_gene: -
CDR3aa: ASRRTATNEKLF

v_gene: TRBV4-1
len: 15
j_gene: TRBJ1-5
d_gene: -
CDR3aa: ASSQVVIIYSNQPQH

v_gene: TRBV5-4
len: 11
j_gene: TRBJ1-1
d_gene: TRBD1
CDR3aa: ASSSSQGIYAF

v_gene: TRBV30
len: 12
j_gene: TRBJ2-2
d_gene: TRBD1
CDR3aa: AWSGQGNTGELF

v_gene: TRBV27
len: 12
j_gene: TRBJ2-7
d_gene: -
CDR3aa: ASRSLLEGYEQY

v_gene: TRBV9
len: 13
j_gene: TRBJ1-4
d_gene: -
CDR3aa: ASSANVGDNEKLF

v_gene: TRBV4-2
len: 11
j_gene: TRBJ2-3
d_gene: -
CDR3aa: ASSQAGTDTQY

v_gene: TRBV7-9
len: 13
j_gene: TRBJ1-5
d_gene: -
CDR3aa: ASSLVSGGNQPQH

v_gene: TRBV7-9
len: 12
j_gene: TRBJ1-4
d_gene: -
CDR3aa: ASSPLGAEEKLF

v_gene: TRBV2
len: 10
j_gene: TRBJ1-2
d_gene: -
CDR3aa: ASTRERVDYT

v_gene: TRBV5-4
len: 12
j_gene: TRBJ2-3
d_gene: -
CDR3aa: ASSSRTYTDTQY